These 27 T cell receptor beta chains share one sample of origin, sequenced in a study of identical twins. TCRdb independently ran MiXCR on the 5' RACE reads; one entry per CDR3 protein. The sample includes about 220,000 distinct CDR3 sequences, 6.5% of them seen just once. The data also belong to a second study, concerning T cells expressing NK-cell markers.

Material for sequencing was CD8+ T cells sorted from blood. All receptors come from a woman younger than 35 in good health.

This clonotype was observed a handful of times. This rearrangement joins TRBV5-1 to TRBJ1-1; D might be TRBD1 (6 bases). The V end lost 4 bases, the J end lost 4 bases, and 11 bases lay between the germline ends. CDR1 and CDR2 (germline): SGHRS, YFSETQ. CDR3 length: 13 amino acids. DNA for the CDR3: TGCGCCAGCAGCCTCACAGGGTTCACTGAAGCTTTCTTT. Translating gives CASSLTGFTEAFF.

In this sample, this clonotype turned up a few times. This sequence joins TRBV3-1 and TRBJ2-5; 9 nucleotides agree with TRBD2. Germline CDR1 reads LGHDT; CDR2 reads YNNKEL (reference sequence). The CDR3 totals 16 residues. Unmatched junction bases numbered 9, after V lost 6 bases and J lost 1 base. The CDR3 nucleotides are TGTGCCAGCAGTTCAACGGCGGGGGGGTTCCAAGAGACCCAGTACTTC. Residues: CASSSTAGGFQETQYF.

This clonotype was observed a few times. The CDR3 here is CASSQVAGNTEAFF. The CDR3 DNA follows: TGCGCCAGCAGCCAAGTGGCAGGGAACACTGAAGCTTTCTTT. This sequence joins TRBV4-3 and TRBJ1-1; D is uncertain. Trimming stripped 1 base from V and 1 base from J, with 7 bases between. This CDR3 comprises 14 residues. Germline CDR1 and CDR2: LGHNA and YSLEER.

V gene TRBV12-3 or TRBV12-4 combines with J gene TRBJ2-5, with TRBD1 identical over 10 bases. There are 15 residues in the CDR3. With V trimmed by 6 bases and J by 5 bases, 9 bases remained unmatched. The CDR3: CASSPVTGGEETQYF. The CDR3 DNA sequence: TGTGCCAGCAGCCCCGTGACAGGGGGCGAGGAGACCCAGTACTTC.

In this sample, this clonotype turned up many times. J is TRBJ2-4 and V is TRBV7-2; a possible D gene is TRBD2 (5 bases). Trimming removed 4 bases from V and 2 bases from J, with 18 bases in between. The CDR3 contains 17 residues. The V gene's germline CDR1 is SGHTA and CDR2 FQGNSA. The CDR3 coding sequence is TGTGCCAGCAGCTCCCTAGAGGGTTACTCCTCCAAAAACATTCAGTACTTC. Its protein product is CASSSLEGYSSKNIQYF.

V usage is TRBV20-1 and J usage is TRBJ2-1; D may be TRBD1 or TRBD2 (5 bases each). CDR3 length equals 14 residues. With 3 bases removed from V and 4 bases from J, the gap between germline ends came to 13 bases. Germline V lookup: CDR1 DFQATT, CDR2 SNEGSKA (reference sequence). The CDR3 DNA reads TGCAGTGCTAGGGGGACCTCCTTATACAATGAGCAGTTCTTC. Translated, it gives CSARGTSLYNEQFF.

This clonotype was picked up a small number of times. V gene TRBV10-2 combines with J gene TRBJ2-7; 12 bases map to TRBD2. With V trimmed by 4 bases and J by 2 bases, 3 bases remained unmatched. CDR1 and CDR2 (germline): WSHSY, SAAADI. The CDR3 has 15 amino acids. The CDR3 DNA reads TGCGCCAGCAGTGGGACTAGCGGGGCCCCCTACGAGCAGTACTTC. Protein: CASSGTSGAPYEQYF.

This clonotype was seen a handful of times. This chain joins TRBV4-2 and TRBJ1-1; the D gene is possibly TRBD1 (5 bases). Germline loops: CDR1 LGHNA, CDR2 YNFKEQ. The germline V and J ends were trimmed by 4 bases and 7 bases, with 13 bases remaining between them. The CDR3 is 13 amino acids. Here the CDR3 reads CASSPLGTGEAFF. CDR3 DNA: TGTGCCAGCAGCCCCCTGGGGACCGGTGAAGCTTTCTTT.

The chain links TRBV6-2 or TRBV6-3 to TRBJ2-2, with D hard to call. CDR1 and CDR2 (germline): MNHEY, SVGEGT. This CDR3 contains 18 residues. Trimming shortened V by 0 bases and J by 5 bases, and 19 bases separated the two germline ends. In nucleotides, the CDR3 is TGTGCCAGCAGTTACTCGGCCACTCTCCCCATGGGTACCGGGGAGCTGTTTTTT. Its translation: CASSYSATLPMGTGELFF.

This clonotype appeared a few times. This chain connects TRBV12-5 to TRBJ1-2, with D possibly being TRBD1 (5 bases). Between the trimmed V and J ends, which lost 5 bases and 7 bases, there was a span of 14 bases. The CDR3 loop spans 13 amino acids. From germline, CDR1 is LGHNT and CDR2 FRNRAP. The CDR3 sequence: CASGHQEGLGYTF. The DNA for the CDR3 is TGTGCTAGTGGTCATCAAGAGGGGCTTGGCTACACCTTC.

V usage is TRBV10-3 and J usage is TRBJ2-7; TRBD2 matches at 8 bases. Per germline, CDR1 ENHRY and CDR2 SYGVKD. The CDR3 sequence is 16 residues long. J lost 3 bases, V lost 4 bases, and 11 bases had no gene match. CDR3 loop: CAISGLGGSGIYEQYF. The CDR3 bases are TGTGCCATCAGTGGCCTCGGGGGTAGCGGGATCTACGAGCAGTACTTC.

The sample holds a few counts of this clonotype. This chain uses TRBV7-2 with TRBJ1-2, with a weak D call TRBD1 (5 bases). This CDR3 spans 14 amino acids. Looked up from germline, CDR1 is SGHTA and CDR2 is FQGNSA. V was pared by 0 bases and J by 2 bases, with 7 bases between. The CDR3 loop is CASSLAGQNYGYTF. Here the CDR3 DNA reads TGTGCCAGCAGCTTAGCGGGGCAGAACTATGGCTACACCTTC. The full variable domain, rest sourced from reference TRBV7-2 and TRBJ1-2, is GAGVSQSPSNKVTEKGKDVELRCDPISGHTALYWYRQSLGQGLEFLIYFQGNSAPDKSGLPSDRFSAERTGGSVSTLTIQRTQQEDSAVYLCASSLAGQNYGYTFGSGTRLTVV.

This clonotype has a handful of counts. The chain employs TRBV20-1 and TRBJ2-3, with 14 bases aligning to TRBD2. After removal of 8 bases from V and 3 bases from J, the junction contained 16 bases not matched to a gene. CDR3 size: 18 residues. The germline V gene encodes CDR1 DFQATT and CDR2 SNEGSKA (reference sequence). The CDR3, as DNA: TGCAGTCCCATCCCCGGGACTAGCGGGAGTCGGTGTACAGATACGCAGTATTTT. The encoded protein is CSPIPGTSGSRCTDTQYF.

This chain uses TRBV29-1 with TRBJ2-7; TRBD2 agrees at 11 bases. Germline CDR1 SQVTM, CDR2 ANQGSEA. The CDR3 is 15 residues long. Trimming removed 0 bases from V and 7 bases from J; junction bases left unmatched: 8. CDR3: CSVEETSGTSWEQYF. CDR3 coding DNA: TGCAGCGTTGAAGAGACTAGCGGGACGTCTTGGGAGCAGTACTTC.

This clonotype was counted a few times. The chain combines TRBV20-1 with TRBJ2-7; D might be TRBD1 (5 bases). The germline V gene has CDR1 DFQATT and CDR2 SNEGSKA (reference sequence). The CDR3 is 13 residues long. Trimming cost V 3 bases and J 3 bases, with 12 bases left between them. The CDR3: CSARGHENYEQYF. The CDR3 nucleotides read TGCAGTGCTAGGGGGCACGAAAACTACGAGCAGTACTTC.

This clonotype was recorded many times. The chain recombines TRBV4-3 with TRBJ1-2; TRBD1 matches at 7 bases. The junction had 11 bases not matched to a gene; V was cut back by 4 bases and J by 6 bases. This CDR3 is built from 15 residues. CDR1 and CDR2 from the germline V gene are LGHNA and YSLEER. CDR3 region: CASSLTGAEGHGYTF. CDR3 nucleotide sequence: TGCGCCAGCAGCCTCACAGGGGCGGAAGGACATGGCTACACCTTC.

This clonotype was counted only a few times. The chain employs TRBV4-3 and TRBJ2-1, with D possibly being TRBD1 or TRBD2 (6 bases each). Germline loops: CDR1 LGHNA, CDR2 YSLEER. Trimming took off 0 bases at V and 2 bases at J, with 17 bases between the two ends. CDR3 size: 18 residues. This CDR3 reads CASSQDRDGGGAYNEQFF. In nucleotides, the CDR3 is TGCGCCAGCAGCCAAGATCGCGACGGGGGCGGAGCCTACAATGAGCAGTTCTTC.

This clonotype was counted only a few times. The chain carries TRBV5-1 and TRBJ1-2; D is unclear. This CDR3 is built from 8 residues. The V end lost 5 bases, the J end lost 11 bases, and 4 bases lay between the germline ends. Germline loops: CDR1 SGHRS, CDR2 YFSETQ. CDR3 in DNA: TGCGCCAGCAGTTTATACACCTTC. Protein: CASSLYTF. The full variable domain, completed using reference TRBV5-1 and TRBJ1-2, is KAGVTQTPRYLIKTRGQQVTLSCSPISGHRSVSWYQQTPGQGLQFLFEYFSETQRNKGNFPGRFSGRQFSNSRSEMNVSTLELGDSALYLCASSLYTFGSGTRLTVV.

This clonotype was detected many times. CDR3 coding DNA: TGTGCCAGCATTGAACAGGGATCGGTGACAGATACGCAGTATTTT. This encodes CASIEQGSVTDTQYF. The chain uses TRBV12-3 or TRBV12-4 and TRBJ2-3; D possibly corresponds to TRBD1 (6 bases). This CDR3 has 15 residues. V lost 7 bases and J lost 3, with 17 bases in between.

The chain uses TRBV15 and TRBJ1-4; possibly TRBD1 for D (6 bases). Trimming took off 6 bases at V and 4 bases at J, with 12 bases between the two ends. The CDR3 sequence is 14 residues long. CDR1 LNHNV and CDR2 YYDKDF come from the germline V gene (reference sequence). The CDR3 is CATSSDRINEKLFF. The CDR3, as DNA: TGTGCCACCAGTTCTGACAGGATTAATGAAAAACTGTTTTTT. Using reference TRBV15 and TRBJ1-4 for the parts outside the CDR3, the full variable domain is DAMVIQNPRYQVTQFGKPVTLSCSQTLNHNVMYWYQQKSSQAPKLLFHYYDKDFNNEADTPDNFQSRRPNTSFCFLDIRSPGLGDTAMYLCATSSDRINEKLFFGSGTQLSVL.

This clonotype was found many times. The CDR3 DNA sequence: TGCAGTGCCCGCCGACCGACCTACAATGAGCAGTTCTTC. Protein: CSARRPTYNEQFF. The chain combines TRBV20-1 with TRBJ2-1; no clear D gene. CDR3 length: 13 residues. Germline CDR1 is DFQATT and CDR2 is SNEGSKA (reference sequence). Deletions cut 6 bases from V and 2 bases from J, with 11 bases between.

V is TRBV14 and J is TRBJ2-7, with D perhaps being TRBD1 or TRBD2 (6 bases each). This CDR3 has 14 residues. The V end lost 4 bases, the J end lost 2 bases, and 12 bases lay between the germline ends. Germline V gene lookup returns CDR1 SGHDN and CDR2 FVKESK. The CDR3 spells CASSRGDTTYEQYF. The CDR3 DNA is TGTGCCAGCAGCCGGGGGGACACAACCTACGAGCAGTACTTC. Full variable domain (missing parts from reference TRBV14 and TRBJ2-7): EAGVTQFPSHSVIEKGQTVTLRCDPISGHDNLYWYRRVMGKEIKFLLHFVKESKQDESGMPNNRFLAERTGGTYSTLKVQPAELEDSGVYFCASSRGDTTYEQYFGPGTRLTVT.

This clonotype has more than one count but fewer than ten. This chain links TRBV19 with TRBJ1-1; TRBD1 agrees at 9 bases. V gave up 4 bases and J gave up 3 bases; unmatched junction bases: 6. Germline CDR1 LNHDA, CDR2 SQIVND (reference sequence). The CDR3 sequence is 15 residues long. For the CDR3, the DNA is TGTGCCAGTAGTAACGAACAGGGGGCCCACACTGAAGCTTTCTTT. Its translation is CASSNEQGAHTEAFF. Variable domain in full (rest from reference TRBV19 and TRBJ1-1): DGGITQSPKYLFRKEGQNVTLSCEQNLNHDAMYWYRQDPGQGLRLIYYSQIVNDFQKGDIAEGYSVSREKKESFPLTVTSAQKNPTAFYLCASSNEQGAHTEAFFGQGTRLTVV.

V gene TRBV11-3 combines with J gene TRBJ1-4, with 9 bases lining up with TRBD1. The CDR3 covers 15 residues. V shed 5 bases and J 7 bases; nucleotides not matched to a gene: 8. Germline V lookup: CDR1 SGHNT, CDR2 YENEEA. The DNA of the CDR3 is TGTGCCAGCAGCGCTGGTGACAGGGGGATTGAAAAACTGTTTTTT. The encoded protein is CASSAGDRGIEKLFF.

This clonotype appeared a few times. This chain joins TRBV14 and TRBJ2-7, with D perhaps TRBD2 (6 bases). V was shortened by 4 bases and J by 5 bases, with 18 bases between the two germline ends. This CDR3 has 15 residues. Germline loops: CDR1 SGHDN, CDR2 FVKESK. Here the CDR3 reads CASSRVGRGEDEQYF. The CDR3 coding sequence is TGTGCCAGCAGCCGAGTCGGTAGAGGGGAGGACGAGCAGTACTTC.

There are many counts of this clonotype. V and J are TRBV5-5 and TRBJ2-7, with D maybe TRBD1 (6 bases). The germline V and J ends were trimmed by 4 bases and 7 bases, with 24 bases remaining between them. Per the germline V gene, CDR1 is SGHKS and CDR2 is YYEKEE (reference sequence). The CDR3 covers 16 residues. The CDR3 nucleotides are TGTGCCAGCAGCAACACCCCAGGGCAGGGGTTCTATGAGCAGTACTTC. Translating gives CASSNTPGQGFYEQYF.

The V gene is TRBV7-2, the J gene TRBJ2-1, with a tentative D call TRBD1 (5 bases). Germline V gene lookup returns CDR1 SGHTA and CDR2 FQGNSA. V dropped 7 bases and J dropped 2 bases, with 18 bases sitting between them. CDR3 size: 16 residues. Written as DNA, the CDR3 is TGTGCCAGCACTGATAACCAGGGCGCGCCCTACAATGAGCAGTTCTTC. It is translated as CASTDNQGAPYNEQFF.